The rows below give T cell receptor beta chains drawn from one sample of a study of OX40 agonist ivuxolimab in advanced cancers. Some clones are missing from TCRdb's copy, which holds only in-frame ones; the method was immunoSEQ multiplex PCR. The profile shows under 20,000 clones, 79% of them singletons. The sequenced sample was CD4+ or CD8+ T cells sorted from blood, obtained in a trial of the OX40 agonist ivuxolimab. Source of these receptors: an adult with an advanced solid tumor such as melanoma, head and neck, liver or kidney cancer. Both conserved end residues are part of each CDR3. D genes are given only for firm matches. Clone size is stated in some rows and not others, as once, few, many or a class when expanded.

abundance	d_gene	len	v_gene	j_gene	CDR3nt	CDR3aa
.	.	14	TRBV7-9	TRBJ2-3	TGTGCCAGCAGCGTTGTATCGAGACCGGATACGCAGTATTTT	CASSVVSRPDTQYF
many	.	14	TRBV7-2	TRBJ1-2	TGTGCCAGCAGGCCGACGACGGTCCTCTATGGCTACACCTTC	CASRPTTVLYGYTF
.	.	13	TRBV7-2	TRBJ1-1	TGTGCCAGCAGCTTACCCGGGAGTACTGAAGCTTTCTTT	CASSLPGSTEAFF
.	.	16	TRBV6-1	TRBJ1-1	TGTGCCAGCAGTGAAGCAGGGACTTCGAAGTGGACTGAAGCTTTCTTT	CASSEAGTSKWTEAFF
.	.	14	TRBV7-9	TRBJ1-4	TGTGCCAGCAGCTTGGGGGCTCGAAGGGAAAAACTGTTTTTT	CASSLGARREKLFF
.	.	14	TRBV2	TRBJ1-1	TGTGCCAGGGATACAGGGTCGGTTAACACTGAAGCTTTCTTT	CARDTGSVNTEAFF
.	.	16	TRBV9	TRBJ2-3	TGTGCCAGCAGCGTAGGTCGGGCGGAGAGCACAGATACGCAGTATTTT	CASSVGRAESTDTQYF
.	.	13	TRBV19	TRBJ2-7	TGTGCCAGTAGTTGGGGGCAGGGAAGGGAGCAGTACTTC	CASSWGQGREQYF
.	.	13	TRBV29-1	TRBJ2-1	TGCAGCGTTGAACAGGACCCCGGGAATGAGCAGTTCTTC	CSVEQDPGNEQFF
.	.	16	TRBV28	TRBJ2-2	TGTGCCAGCACCGACCCCTCTAGCGAAGTGACCGGGGAGCTGTTTTTT	CASTDPSSEVTGELFF
.	.	15	TRBV19	TRBJ2-1	TGTGCCAGTAGTGCCTGGGGGTACCCCAACAATGAGCAGTTCTTC	CASSAWGYPNNEQFF